This T cell receptor (beta chain) was documented in a study of blood T cell repertoires in COVID-19. The authors' processing: Amplification with reference gene primers provided the estimates of nucleated cell counts. Using immunoSEQ multiplex PCR, the repertoire was profiled, and TCRdb retains in-frame clones only, with some absent. From that table come the V and J calls and clone size; the DNA was used to work out D and trimming. Of 300,000 to 450,000 clones detected, about 89% appear once; the ten largest clones hold 1% to 1.5%. The clonotype comes from a man younger than 45 who had recovered from COVID-19. The sample taken for sequencing was PBMCs or T cells enriched from blood (not recorded which).

The CDR3 region has the DNA TGTGCCAGCAGCTCCGGGACAGGATCGAATCAGCCCCAGCATTTT. It specifies CASSSGTGSNQPQHF. The chain has TRBV11-2 and TRBJ1-5, with 8 bases that match TRBD1. The CDR3 sequence is 15 residues long. The V gene's germline CDR1 is SGHAT and CDR2 FQNNGV. With 4 bases clipped from V and 4 bases from J, the junction kept 6 bases outside the gene matches. Variable domain in full (rest from reference TRBV11-2 and TRBJ1-5): EAGVAQSPRYKIIEKRQSVAFWCNPISGHATLYWYQQILGQGPKLLIQFQNNGVVDDSQLPKDRFSAERLKGVDSTLKIQPAKLEDSAVYLCASSSGTGSNQPQHFGDGTRLSIL.